Shown below are 18 T cell receptor beta chains from a single sample sequenced in a study of blood T cells in healthy people across ages (dated by TCRdb to between 2015 and 2017). The library was obtained by 5' RACE. Sequencing was carried out with an Illumina HiSeq 2500. A second PCR of roughly 7 to 11 cycles was performed with a sample-barcoded 5' primer and a J-beta primer mix. Clones were called with MiXCR by TCRdb after fastp trimmed the public reads at Q25, and only in-frame beta chains were retained. All rows with the same CDR3 protein become a single entry with the most common DNA and genes. This sample has about 1.8 million distinct CDR3 sequences in its table, and approximately 50% of those were observed once. The top ten clones comprise approximately 2.1% of the sample. Sequencing was carried out using blood. These receptor sequences come from a woman between 35 and 50 years old in good health.

The genes are TRBV7-2 and TRBJ2-1, with 9 bases matching TRBD2. This CDR3 is 17 amino acids long. Per germline, CDR1 SGHTA and CDR2 FQGNSA. J was trimmed by 6 bases and V by 5 bases; bases with no gene match: 14. The CDR3 DNA reads TGTGCCAGCAGCCTGGGATTCTTAGCGGGGGTAGGCAATGAGCAGTTCTTC. This sequence encodes CASSLGFLAGVGNEQFF. The full variable domain, rest sourced from reference TRBV7-2 and TRBJ2-1, is GAGVSQSPSNKVTEKGKDVELRCDPISGHTALYWYRQSLGQGLEFLIYFQGNSAPDKSGLPSDRFSAERTGGSVSTLTIQRTQQEDSAVYLCASSLGFLAGVGNEQFFGPGTRLTVL.

With respect to this clonotype: The CDR3 end shows no conserved phenylalanine or tryptophan, and so a read error is likely. This chain joins TRBV5-1 and TRBJ2-1; D is tentatively TRBD1 or TRBD2 (5 bases each). Germline V gene lookup returns CDR1 SGHRS and CDR2 YFSETQ. The length of the CDR3 is 14 residues. Trimming took 0 bases from V and 8 from J, leaving 12 bases between them. For the CDR3, the DNA is TGCGCCAGCAGCTTGGCGCAGGGAGTCGATGAGCAGTTCGTC. It is translated as CASSLAQGVDEQFV.

This clonotype was picked up many times. The chain has TRBV9 and TRBJ2-5; 8 bases map to TRBD1. The germline CDR1 and CDR2 sequences are SGDLS and YYNGEE. The CDR3 contains 14 residues. With V trimmed by 5 bases and J by 4 bases, 7 bases remained unmatched. The CDR3 sequence is CASSVGQGGETQYF. In DNA form, the CDR3 reads TGTGCCAGCAGTGTCGGACAGGGAGGAGAGACCCAGTACTTC.

The chain is built from TRBV7-9 and TRBJ2-5; 9 nucleotides agree with TRBD2. CDR1 and CDR2 from the germline V gene are SEHNR and FQNEAQ (reference sequence). This CDR3 is built from 17 residues. J gave up 11 bases and V 1 base, and 17 bases lay outside the gene matches. Here the CDR3 reads CASSLGPGGGAYNEQYF. CDR3 DNA sequence: TGTGCCAGCAGCTTAGGACCGGGCGGGGGGGCATACAATGAGCAGTACTTC. The full variable domain, completed using reference TRBV7-9 and TRBJ2-5, is DTGVSQNPRHKITKRGQNVTFRCDPISEHNRLYWYRQTLGQGPEFLTYFQNEAQLEKSRLLSDRFSAERPKGSFSTLEIQRTEQGDSAMYLCASSLGPGGGAYNEQYFGPGTRLLVL.

The CDR3 is CASSYRLAGAYEQYF. For the CDR3, the DNA is TGTGCCAGCAGTTACAGGCTAGCGGGGGCCTACGAGCAGTACTTC. This sequence joins TRBV6-5 and TRBJ2-4, with 10 bases aligning to TRBD2. The end of the DNA fits TRBJ2-7 better, so the J call may be wrong. Germline V lookup: CDR1 MNHEY, CDR2 SVGAGI. The CDR3 length is 15 residues.

The chain uses TRBV2 and TRBJ2-7; TRBD1 is a possible D gene (6 bases). The germline V gene has CDR1 SNHLY and CDR2 FYNNEI. Trimming left V 7 bases short and J 4 bases short, with 8 bases between. This CDR3 is built from 11 residues. The DNA of the CDR3 is TGTGCCAGCAACAGGGAGTACGAGCAGTACTTC. Translating it yields CASNREYEQYF.

The chain links TRBV7-2 to TRBJ1-5; TRBD1 aligns across 7 bases. CDR1 and CDR2 from the germline V gene are SGHTA and FQGNSA. Trimming at V came to 7 bases and at J to 4 bases, leaving 7 bases not matched to a gene. CDR3 length: 14 residues. CDR3 protein: CASTGTVSNQPQHF. For the CDR3, the DNA is TGTGCCAGCACCGGGACAGTCTCAAATCAGCCCCAGCATTTT.

The chain has TRBV6-4 and TRBJ2-5, with 7 bases that match TRBD2. The DNA end is a closer match to TRBJ2-7, so the J assignment may be wrong. CDR1 and CDR2 from the germline V gene are MRHNA and SNTAGT. This CDR3 has 15 residues. CDR3 bases: TGTGCCAGCAGGACCCAATTGAAAGGGAGGGACGAGCAGTACTTC. Translated: CASRTQLKGRDEQYF.

The rearrangement links TRBV6-5 to TRBJ1-1; no clear D gene. Trimming removed 2 bases from V and 11 bases from J, with 12 bases in between. Germline assignment: CDR1 MNHEY and CDR2 SVGAGI. The CDR3 loop spans 12 amino acids. For the CDR3, the DNA is TGTGCCAGCAGTTACCCTCTGAAGGAGGCTTTCTTT. It codes for CASSYPLKEAFF.

Remarks on this clonotype: The junction does not match germline at one end; this may be a read error. The CDR3 loop reads CGSSSWTRSYEQYF. The CDR3 nucleotides read TGTGGCAGCAGCTCCTGGACTCGCTCCTACGAGCAGTACTTC. The chain couples TRBV7-9 to TRBJ2-7, with D possibly TRBD2 on 5 matching bases. The CDR3 runs 14 residues. From germline, CDR1 is SEHNR and CDR2 FQNEAQ (reference sequence).

The genes are TRBV5-1 and TRBJ1-1; no clear D. Per the germline V gene, CDR1 is SGHRS and CDR2 is YFSETQ. The CDR3 has 15 amino acids. The V end was cut by 1 base, the J end by 0 bases, with 10 bases between. The DNA for the CDR3 is TGCGCCAGCAGCTTGTCCAGAGACATGAACACTGAAGCTTTCTTT. It encodes CASSLSRDMNTEAFF. The full variable domain, with the rest looked up from reference TRBV5-1 and TRBJ1-1, is KAGVTQTPRYLIKTRGQQVTLSCSPISGHRSVSWYQQTPGQGLQFLFEYFSETQRNKGNFPGRFSGRQFSNSRSEMNVSTLELGDSALYLCASSLSRDMNTEAFFGQGTRLTVV.

This clonotype was detected once. The V gene is TRBV30, the J gene TRBJ1-2; unclear D gene. Trimming stripped 0 bases from V and 5 bases from J, with 10 bases between. CDR3 length: 13 amino acids. CDR1 is GTSNPN and CDR2 is SVGIG in the germline V gene (reference sequence). In DNA form, the CDR3 reads TGTGCCTGGAGTGTAACTGGCCTATATGGCTACACCTTC. Protein sequence: CAWSVTGLYGYTF.

Comment on this clonotype: Its ends do not fully match the called genes, so a read error is possible. The V call is TRBV25-1, the J call TRBJ1-2; D perhaps matches TRBD1 (5 bases). Germline CDR1 and CDR2: MGHDK and SYGVNS. The CDR3 has 13 residues. CDR3 nucleotide sequence: TGTGCCAACAGTGAGGGGCGCGAGAGGGGCTACACCTTC. Residues: CANSEGRERGYTF.

A single count supports this clonotype. The chain uses TRBV29-1 and TRBJ1-2, with D perhaps TRBD1 (5 bases). CDR1 is SQVTM and CDR2 is ANQGSEA in the germline V gene. V lost 4 bases, J lost 8 bases, and 11 bases lay in between. The CDR3 covers 11 residues. This CDR3 is CSVASGDGYTF. In nucleotides, the CDR3 is TGCAGCGTTGCATCGGGGGACGGCTACACCTTC.

This sequence joins TRBV7-2 and TRBJ2-3, with D maybe TRBD2 (6 bases). The CDR3 consists of 15 residues. V lost 4 bases to trimming and J lost 2 bases, with 13 bases between them. Germline loops: CDR1 SGHTA, CDR2 FQGNSA. The chain's CDR3 is CASSWLALTTDTQYF. CDR3 nucleotide sequence: TGTGCCAGCAGCTGGCTAGCGCTGACCACAGATACGCAGTATTTT.

The rearrangement uses TRBV7-2 and TRBJ2-1; TRBD2 aligns across 10 bases. The ends lost 6 bases at V and 9 bases at J; junction bases unmatched: 5. There are 13 residues in the CDR3. Germline assignment: CDR1 SGHTA and CDR2 FQGNSA. CDR3 amino acids: CASRSAGGGEQFF. The CDR3 DNA is TGTGCCAGCAGGTCAGCGGGGGGGGGTGAGCAGTTCTTC.

This chain joins TRBV6-6 and TRBJ2-5; the match to TRBD2 covers 7 bases. This CDR3 spans 14 amino acids. Germline loops: CDR1 MNHNY, CDR2 SVGAGI (reference sequence). V gave up 6 bases and J gave up 11 bases; unmatched junction bases: 15. The CDR3 DNA reads TGTGCCAGCAGCCCCCCGGGGGGACCGAATGAGCAGTACTTC. It specifies CASSPPGGPNEQYF.

This clonotype appeared many times. This chain links TRBV12-3 or TRBV12-4 with TRBJ2-7, with D uncertain. The CDR3 runs to 13 residues. Trimming took 5 bases from V and 2 from J, leaving 10 bases between them. This chain's CDR3 is CASSRGVPYEQYF. In nucleotides, the CDR3 is TGTGCCAGCAGTCGTGGGGTTCCCTACGAGCAGTACTTC.